This T cell receptor beta chain was recorded in a study of neoadjuvant anti-PD-1 for oral cavity cancer. Findings and limits, study-wide: Expansion of preexisting intratumoral clones was suggested to aid response.

Most tumor samples had about 4.8 ug input DNA in two replicates. Generated by immunoSEQ multiplex PCR, the TCRdb table keeps only in-frame clones and is missing some. The sample lists around 21,000 clones, 40% to 55% seen once, with under 50% in the top ten. A word on this clone: What it binds is not known.

V dropped 6 bases and J dropped 0 bases, with 9 bases sitting between them. CDR3 length: 13 residues. Per the germline V gene, CDR1 is MNHEY and CDR2 is SMNVEV (reference sequence). Described time point: after neoadjuvant nivolumab, at surgical resection. V and J are TRBV27 and TRBJ2-7; D remains ambiguous. Specimen: tumor tissue, collected after nivolumab (anti-PD-1) treatment. This TCR was recovered from a person between 40 and 85 years old with oral cavity squamous cell carcinoma. CDR3 in DNA: TGTGCCAGCAGCAAGGACCACTCCTACGAGCAGTACTTC. It specifies CASSKDHSYEQYF.